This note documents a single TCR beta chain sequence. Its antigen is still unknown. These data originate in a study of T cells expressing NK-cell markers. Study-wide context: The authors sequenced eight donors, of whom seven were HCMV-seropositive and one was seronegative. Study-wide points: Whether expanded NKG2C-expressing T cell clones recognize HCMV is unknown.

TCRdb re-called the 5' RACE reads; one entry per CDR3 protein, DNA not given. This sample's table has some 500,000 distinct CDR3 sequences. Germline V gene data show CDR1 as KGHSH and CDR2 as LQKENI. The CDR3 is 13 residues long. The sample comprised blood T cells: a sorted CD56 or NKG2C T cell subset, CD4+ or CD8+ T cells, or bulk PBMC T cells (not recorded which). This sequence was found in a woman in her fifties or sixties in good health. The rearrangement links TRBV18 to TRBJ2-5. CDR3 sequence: CASSPALQETQYF.